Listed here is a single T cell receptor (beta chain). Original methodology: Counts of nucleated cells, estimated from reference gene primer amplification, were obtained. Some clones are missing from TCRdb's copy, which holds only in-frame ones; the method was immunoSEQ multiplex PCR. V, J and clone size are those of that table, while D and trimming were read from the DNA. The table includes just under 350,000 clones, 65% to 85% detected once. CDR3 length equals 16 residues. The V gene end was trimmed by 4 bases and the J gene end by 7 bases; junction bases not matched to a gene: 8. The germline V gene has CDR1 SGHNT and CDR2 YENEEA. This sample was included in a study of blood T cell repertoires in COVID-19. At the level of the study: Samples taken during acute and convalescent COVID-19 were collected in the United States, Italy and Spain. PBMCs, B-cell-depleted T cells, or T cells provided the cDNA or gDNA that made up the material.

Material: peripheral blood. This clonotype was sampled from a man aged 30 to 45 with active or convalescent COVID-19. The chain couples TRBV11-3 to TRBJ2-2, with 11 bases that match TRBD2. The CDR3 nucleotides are TGTGCCAGCAGCTCGCCTAGCGGGGGGATTCTCGGGGAGCTGTTTTTT. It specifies CASSSPSGGILGELFF.